This T cell receptor beta chain came from a study of cytomegalovirus exposure and HLA in healthy donors. In the PCR, 60 Vbeta and 13 Jbeta primers were used. Repertoires were generated with immunoSEQ multiplex PCR, while TCRdb's copy carries only in-frame clones and drops some. The data contain 150,000 to 200,000 clones, roughly 77% of them singletons. The CDR3 consists of 15 residues. CDR1 and CDR2 (germline): SEHNR, FQNEAQ (reference sequence). The trim removed 7 bases at V and 2 bases at J, leaving 7 bases unmatched. This receptor was taken from a woman in her 40s in good health and CMV-seropositive. The material sequenced was PBMCs. V is TRBV7-9 and J is TRBJ2-3, with 9 bases matching TRBD2. The CDR3 is CASTPGLAITDTQYF. The CDR3 nucleotides read TGTGCCAGCACCCCCGGACTAGCGATCACAGATACGCAGTATTTT.